This T cell receptor beta chain is drawn from a study of cytomegalovirus exposure and HLA in healthy donors. PCR was performed using 60 Vbeta and 13 Jbeta primers. Only in-frame clones appear in the TCRdb table, and some are missing; sequencing was by immunoSEQ multiplex PCR. In the table there are around 180,000 clones, 75% to 85% of which are singletons. V lost 0 bases and J lost 4; bases outside the gene matches: 6. The CDR3 sequence is 15 residues long. Germline assignment: CDR1 SGHNT and CDR2 YYREEE (reference sequence). Broader study findings: Most TCR beta V segments were productive about 90% or about 30% of the time in an earlier analysis. What a later analysis reportedly showed was that an Asian-associated ancestry cluster had fewer N-insertions than the approximately 670-donor mean.

As for this clone: Its antigen is not identified.

The V gene is TRBV5-4, the J gene TRBJ2-7; 8 bases align to TRBD1. The clonotype originates from a woman aged 45-60 years in good health and CMV-seronegative. The sequenced sample was PBMCs. As DNA, the CDR3 is TGTGCCAGCAGCTTGGGGGGGACAGGCATTTACGAGCAGTACTTC. Translating gives CASSLGGTGIYEQYF.